The rows below give T cell receptor beta chains drawn from one sample of a study of T-cell memory formation after mild COVID-19. TCRdb re-called the 5' RACE reads with MiXCR, one entry per CDR3 protein. The sample has under 350,000 distinct CDR3 sequences, roughly 15% seen once. Sequencing was done on a sample of PBMCs or a T cell subset sorted from them (not recorded which). These TCRs come from a young man who had mild COVID-19 (a few samples of this study predate the infection). Cell type and time point are not known. Both conserved end residues are part of each CDR3.

V	J	CDR3
TRBV5-1	TRBJ1-4	CASKNPGLVLGEKLFF
TRBV6-2/TRBV6-3	TRBJ2-3	CASSYSSSGQGTDTQYF
TRBV7-8	TRBJ1-1	CASSFLPGGAEAFF
TRBV5-5	TRBJ1-3	CASSSWGQGEISGNTIYF
TRBV10-1	TRBJ2-7	CASSPVMAGLREQYF
TRBV4-1	TRBJ1-2	CASSQRSNYGYTF
TRBV6-1	TRBJ2-2	CASSDLAGENTGELFF
TRBV18	TRBJ1-1	CASTPRGIGYTEAFF
TRBV7-2	TRBJ2-2	CASSLNGGNTGELFF
TRBV28	TRBJ2-7	CAAGGLWEQYF
TRBV18	TRBJ1-2	CASSNTEGNGYTF
TRBV7-9	TRBJ2-7	CASSSSGTGNEQYF
TRBV4-1	TRBJ2-7	CASSPSYPSYEQYF
TRBV9	TRBJ2-5	CASSVAGGSQETQYF
TRBV9	TRBJ2-3	CASSVGSGQGTDTQYF
TRBV24-1	TRBJ2-3	CATSPGTRGSTDTQYF
TRBV4-2	TRBJ2-7	CASSQSRQLSYEQYF
TRBV25-1	TRBJ2-1	CASSGGNEQFF
TRBV18	TRBJ1-2	CASSLGTVNYGYTF
TRBV29-1	TRBJ2-3	CSVEEENTDTQYF
TRBV2	TRBJ1-5	CASSGQGTNQPQHF
TRBV28	TRBJ2-2	CASSLQGAPGFF
TRBV6-2/TRBV6-3	TRBJ2-5	CASRTFLATAQYF
TRBV5-1	TRBJ2-2	CASSLQSDTGELFF
TRBV5-1	TRBJ2-3	CASSLSIREVRDTQYF
TRBV10-3	TRBJ2-5	CAISESPSGGQETQYF
TRBV2	TRBJ2-7	CASSVRVSSYEQYF
TRBV5-1	TRBJ1-2	CASSLGQPDYGYTF
TRBV3-1	TRBJ2-5	CASSQVQAQETQYF
TRBV6-1	TRBJ1-1	CAGRQGSFNTEAFF
TRBV6-6	TRBJ2-3	CASSFPGPRAPDTQYF
TRBV5-1	TRBJ2-1	CASSLSGLSYNEQFF
TRBV3-1	TRBJ1-1	CASSHWQGTGNTEAFF
TRBV7-2	TRBJ2-3	CASSYVPGWDTQYF
TRBV4-2	TRBJ2-3	CASSQGLADSTDTQYF
TRBV4-3	TRBJ2-1	CASSHGNSGSYNEQFF
TRBV4-3	TRBJ2-7	CASSRTRGLAGDEQYF